This T cell receptor beta chain was recorded in a study of T cell repertoires in cytomegalovirus infection. Study-wide background: It was recently identified HLA-C-restricted and well-studied HLA-B-restricted CMV epitopes that the study used. Public TCR beta signatures indicated both CMV infection and matching HLA type. Study-level points and caveats: The cumulative frequency of public TCR beta families identified carriers of CMV plus the relevant HLA. Within the response measured ex vivo, HLA-C-restricted CMV-specific TCR beta clonotypes were dominant.

This CDR3 is built from 15 residues. The ends were cut back, 7 bases at V and 0 bases at J, with 13 bases in the middle. TCRdb reprocessed the reads via MiXCR and lists one record per CDR3 protein. Of a few hundred thousand distinct CDR3 sequences in the sample, approximately 40% were seen once. This clonotype has a handful of counts. Its cognate antigen is unknown. The TCR originated in a human donor in good health (CMV status not recorded). Some clones in this sample may be carry-over from other donors' samples. The specimen was cultured PBMCs, collected from culture after CMV antigen stimulation. The V gene is TRBV12-3 or TRBV12-4, the J gene TRBJ1-5, with D maybe TRBD1 (5 bases). The CDR3 loop is CASNGGPFSNQPQHF. The CDR3 DNA sequence: TGTGCCAGCAATGGGGGACCGTTTAGCAATCAGCCCCAGCATTTT.